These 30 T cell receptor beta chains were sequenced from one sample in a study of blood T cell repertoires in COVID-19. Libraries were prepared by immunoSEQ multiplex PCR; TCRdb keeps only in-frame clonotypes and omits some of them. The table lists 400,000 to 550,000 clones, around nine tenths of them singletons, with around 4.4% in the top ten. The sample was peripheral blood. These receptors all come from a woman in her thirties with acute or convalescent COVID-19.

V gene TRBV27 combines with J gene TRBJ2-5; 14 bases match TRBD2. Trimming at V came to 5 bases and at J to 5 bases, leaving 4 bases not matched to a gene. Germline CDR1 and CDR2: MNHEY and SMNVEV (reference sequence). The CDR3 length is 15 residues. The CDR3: CASSLGLAGVETQYF. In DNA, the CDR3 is TGTGCCAGCAGTCTGGGACTAGCGGGGGTGGAGACCCAGTACTTC.

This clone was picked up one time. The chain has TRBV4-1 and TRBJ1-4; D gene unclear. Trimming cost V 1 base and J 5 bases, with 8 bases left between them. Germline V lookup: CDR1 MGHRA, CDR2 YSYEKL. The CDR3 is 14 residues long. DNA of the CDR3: TGCGCCAGCAGCCAAGGAGGGTTAAATGAAAAACTGTTTTTT. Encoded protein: CASSQGGLNEKLFF.

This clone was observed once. The CDR3 coding sequence is TGTGCCAGCAGCGCCTCCGGGATCCCCAATCAGCCCCAGCATTTT. The encoded protein is CASSASGIPNQPQHF. This chain uses TRBV9 with TRBJ1-5, with D unclear. V lost 3 bases to trimming and J lost 3 bases, with 13 bases between them. Per germline, CDR1 SGDLS and CDR2 YYNGEE. The CDR3 totals 15 residues.

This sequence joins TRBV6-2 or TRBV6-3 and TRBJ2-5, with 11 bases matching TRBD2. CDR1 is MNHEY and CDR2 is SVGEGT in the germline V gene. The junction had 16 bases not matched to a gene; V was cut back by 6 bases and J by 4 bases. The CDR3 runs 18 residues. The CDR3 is CASSQGLAGYPSGETQYF. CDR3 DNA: TGTGCCAGCAGCCAAGGACTAGCGGGTTATCCCTCCGGAGAGACCCAGTACTTC.

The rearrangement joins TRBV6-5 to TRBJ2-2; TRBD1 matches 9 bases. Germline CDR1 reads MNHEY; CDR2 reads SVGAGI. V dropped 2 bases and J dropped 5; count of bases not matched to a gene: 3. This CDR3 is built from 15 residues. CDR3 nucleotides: TGTGCCAGCAGTTACAACGGACAGGGGACCGGGGAGCTGTTTTTT. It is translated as CASSYNGQGTGELFF.

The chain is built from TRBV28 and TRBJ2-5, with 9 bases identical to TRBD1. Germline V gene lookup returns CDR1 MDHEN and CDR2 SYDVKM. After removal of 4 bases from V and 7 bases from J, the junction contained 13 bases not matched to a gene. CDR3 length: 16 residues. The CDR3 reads CASSSAGTGRGGTQYF. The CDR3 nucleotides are TGTGCCAGCAGTTCCGCGGGGACAGGGAGAGGGGGGACCCAGTACTTC. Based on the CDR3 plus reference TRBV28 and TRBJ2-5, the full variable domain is DVKVTQSSRYLVKRTGEKVFLECVQDMDHENMFWYRQDPGLGLRLIYFSYDVKMKEKGDIPEGYSVSREKKERFSLILESASTNQTSMYLCASSSAGTGRGGTQYFGPGTRLLVL.

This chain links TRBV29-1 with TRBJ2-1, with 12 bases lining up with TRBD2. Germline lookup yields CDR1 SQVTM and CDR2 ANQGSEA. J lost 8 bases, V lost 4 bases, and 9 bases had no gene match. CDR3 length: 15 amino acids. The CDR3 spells CSVVPPSGGVDEQFF. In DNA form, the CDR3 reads TGCAGCGTTGTCCCCCCTAGCGGGGGGGTGGATGAGCAGTTCTTC.

The CDR3 sequence: CAWSVGGPGELFF. For the CDR3, the DNA is TGTGCCTGGAGTGTTGGAGGACCCGGGGAGCTGTTTTTT. The chain employs TRBV30 and TRBJ2-2, with D perhaps TRBD2 (5 bases). Germline V gene sequence: CDR1 GTSNPN, CDR2 SVGIG (reference sequence). The germline V and J ends were trimmed by 0 bases and 6 bases, with 8 bases remaining between them. This CDR3 has 13 amino acids.

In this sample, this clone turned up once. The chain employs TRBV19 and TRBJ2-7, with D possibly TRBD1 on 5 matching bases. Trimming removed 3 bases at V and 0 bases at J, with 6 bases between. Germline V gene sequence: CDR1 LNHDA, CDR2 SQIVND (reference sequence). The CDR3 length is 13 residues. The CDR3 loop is CASSIQGSYEQYF. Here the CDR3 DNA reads TGTGCCAGTAGTATTCAGGGCTCCTACGAGCAGTACTTC.

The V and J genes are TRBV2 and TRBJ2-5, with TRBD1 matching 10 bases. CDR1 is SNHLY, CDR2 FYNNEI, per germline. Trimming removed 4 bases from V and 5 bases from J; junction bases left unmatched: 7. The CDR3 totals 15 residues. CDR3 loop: CASSGLTGGAETQYF. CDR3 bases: TGTGCCAGCAGTGGGCTGACAGGGGGCGCCGAGACCCAGTACTTC.

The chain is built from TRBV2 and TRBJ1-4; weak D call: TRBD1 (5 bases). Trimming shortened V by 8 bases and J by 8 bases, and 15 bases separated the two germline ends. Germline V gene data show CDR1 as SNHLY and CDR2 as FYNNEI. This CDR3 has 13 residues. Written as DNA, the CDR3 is TGTGCCAGCGTGTTGGGGGGATGGGAAAAACTGTTTTTT. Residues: CASVLGGWEKLFF. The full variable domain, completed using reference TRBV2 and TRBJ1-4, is EPEVTQTPSHQVTQMGQEVILRCVPISNHLYFYWYRQILGQKVEFLVSFYNNEISEKSEIFDDQFSVERPDGSNFTLKIRSTKLEDSAMYFCASVLGGWEKLFFGSGTQLSVL.

CDR3: CASSSGTTGNEQFF. DNA for the CDR3: TGTGCCAGCAGCAGTGGGACTACCGGAAATGAGCAGTTCTTC. V is TRBV28 and J is TRBJ2-1; TRBD2 aligns across 7 bases. The length of the CDR3 is 14 residues. Germline V gene lookup returns CDR1 MDHEN and CDR2 SYDVKM. J lost 7 bases, V lost 6 bases, and 9 bases had no gene match. Together with reference TRBV28 and TRBJ2-1, the CDR3 gives the full variable domain: DVKVTQSSRYLVKRTGEKVFLECVQDMDHENMFWYRQDPGLGLRLIYFSYDVKMKEKGDIPEGYSVSREKKERFSLILESASTNQTSMYLCASSSGTTGNEQFFGPGTRLTVL.

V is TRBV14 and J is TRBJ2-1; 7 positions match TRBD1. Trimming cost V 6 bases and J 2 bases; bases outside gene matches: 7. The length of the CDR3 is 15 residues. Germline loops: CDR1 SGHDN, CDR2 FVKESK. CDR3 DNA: TGTGCCAGCAGTCCCCGGGACAGTGCCTACAATGAGCAGTTCTTC. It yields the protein CASSPRDSAYNEQFF.

The CDR3 loop reads CASSERRNPYNEQFF. CDR3 DNA sequence: TGTGCCAGCAGTGAAAGGAGAAACCCCTACAATGAGCAGTTCTTC. The chain employs TRBV2 and TRBJ2-1; no reliable D call. Between the trimmed V and J ends, which lost 2 bases and 2 bases, there was a span of 10 bases. Germline V gene sequence: CDR1 SNHLY, CDR2 FYNNEI. The CDR3 has 15 residues. Together with reference TRBV2 and TRBJ2-1, the CDR3 gives the full variable domain: EPEVTQTPSHQVTQMGQEVILRCVPISNHLYFYWYRQILGQKVEFLVSFYNNEISEKSEIFDDQFSVERPDGSNFTLKIRSTKLEDSAMYFCASSERRNPYNEQFFGPGTRLTVL.

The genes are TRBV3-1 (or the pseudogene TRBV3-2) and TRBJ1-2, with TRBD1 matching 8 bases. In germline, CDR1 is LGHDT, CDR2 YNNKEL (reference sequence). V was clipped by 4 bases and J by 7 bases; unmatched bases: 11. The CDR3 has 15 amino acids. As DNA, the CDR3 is TGTGCCAGCAGCCTTCGACAGGGGAGGATTGGTGGCTACACCTTC. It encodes CASSLRQGRIGGYTF.

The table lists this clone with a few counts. The CDR3 DNA is TGTGCCAGCAGCTTCAACTCTGATACGCAGTATTTT. Translated: CASSFNSDTQYF. The genes are TRBV2 and TRBJ2-3; D remains unclear. There are 12 residues in the CDR3. The ends were cut back, 6 bases at V and 6 bases at J, with 10 bases in the middle. In germline, CDR1 is SNHLY, CDR2 FYNNEI.

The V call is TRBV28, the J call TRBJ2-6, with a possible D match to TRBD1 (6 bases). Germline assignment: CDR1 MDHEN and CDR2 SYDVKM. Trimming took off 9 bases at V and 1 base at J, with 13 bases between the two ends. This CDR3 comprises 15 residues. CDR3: CASMEQGSGANVLTF. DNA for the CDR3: TGTGCCAGTATGGAACAGGGATCTGGGGCCAACGTCCTGACTTTC.

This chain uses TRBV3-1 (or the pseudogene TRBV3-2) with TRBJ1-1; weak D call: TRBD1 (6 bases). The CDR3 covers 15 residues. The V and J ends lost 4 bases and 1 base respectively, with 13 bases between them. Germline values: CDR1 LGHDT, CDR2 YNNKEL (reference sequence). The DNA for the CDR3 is TGTGCCAGCAGCCTCTTGGACAGACCGAACACTGAAGCTTTCTTT. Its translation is CASSLLDRPNTEAFF.

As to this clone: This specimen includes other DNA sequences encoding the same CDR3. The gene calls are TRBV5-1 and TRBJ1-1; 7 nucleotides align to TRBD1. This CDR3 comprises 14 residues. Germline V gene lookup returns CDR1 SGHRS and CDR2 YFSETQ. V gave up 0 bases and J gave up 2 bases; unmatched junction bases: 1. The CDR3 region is CASSLGTGNTEAFF. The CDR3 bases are TGCGCCAGCAGCTTGGGGACAGGAAACACTGAAGCTTTCTTT. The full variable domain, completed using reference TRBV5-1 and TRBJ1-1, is KAGVTQTPRYLIKTRGQQVTLSCSPISGHRSVSWYQQTPGQGLQFLFEYFSETQRNKGNFPGRFSGRQFSNSRSEMNVSTLELGDSALYLCASSLGTGNTEAFFGQGTRLTVV.

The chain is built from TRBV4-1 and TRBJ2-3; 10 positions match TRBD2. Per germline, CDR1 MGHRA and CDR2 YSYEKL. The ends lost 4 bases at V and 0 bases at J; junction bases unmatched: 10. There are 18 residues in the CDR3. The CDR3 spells CASSREDSGGLSTDTQYF. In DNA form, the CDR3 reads TGCGCCAGCAGCCGAGAAGATAGCGGGGGGCTGAGCACAGATACGCAGTATTTT.

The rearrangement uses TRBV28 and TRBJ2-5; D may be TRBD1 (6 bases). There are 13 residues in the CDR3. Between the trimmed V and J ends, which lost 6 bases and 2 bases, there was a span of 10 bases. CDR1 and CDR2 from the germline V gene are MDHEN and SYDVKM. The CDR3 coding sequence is TGTGCCAGCAGCCGGGACACTCAAGAGACCCAGTACTTC. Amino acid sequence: CASSRDTQETQYF.

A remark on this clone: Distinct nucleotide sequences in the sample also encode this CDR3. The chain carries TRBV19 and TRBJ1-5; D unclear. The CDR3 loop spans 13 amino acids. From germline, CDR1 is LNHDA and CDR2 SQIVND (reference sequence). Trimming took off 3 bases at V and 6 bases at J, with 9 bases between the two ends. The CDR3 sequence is CASSIAPGQPQHF. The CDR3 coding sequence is TGTGCCAGTAGTATCGCTCCAGGTCAGCCCCAGCATTTT.

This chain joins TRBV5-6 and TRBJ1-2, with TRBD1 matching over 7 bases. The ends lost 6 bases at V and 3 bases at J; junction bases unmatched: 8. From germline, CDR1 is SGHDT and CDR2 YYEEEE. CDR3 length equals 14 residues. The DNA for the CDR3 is TGTGCCAGCACGCCAGGGGGAGCGCACTATGGCTACACCTTC. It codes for CASTPGGAHYGYTF.

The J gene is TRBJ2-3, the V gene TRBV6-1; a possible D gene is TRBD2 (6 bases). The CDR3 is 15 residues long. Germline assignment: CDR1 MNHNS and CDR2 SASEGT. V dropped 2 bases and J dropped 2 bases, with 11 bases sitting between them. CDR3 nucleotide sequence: TGTGCCAGCAGTGAATTGGGACTCGTCACAGATACGCAGTATTTT. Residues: CASSELGLVTDTQYF.

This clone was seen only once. CDR3 region: CASPPRGTDTQYF. CDR3 nucleotides: TGTGCCAGCCCGCCGCGGGGGACAGATACGCAGTATTTT. J is TRBJ2-3 and V is TRBV2, with 7 positions matching TRBD2. Germline V gives CDR1 SNHLY, CDR2 FYNNEI. The trim removed 8 bases at V and 3 bases at J, leaving 5 bases unmatched. CDR3 size: 13 residues. The variable domain in full, completed from reference TRBV2 and TRBJ2-3, reads EPEVTQTPSHQVTQMGQEVILRCVPISNHLYFYWYRQILGQKVEFLVSFYNNEISEKSEIFDDQFSVERPDGSNFTLKIRSTKLEDSAMYFCASPPRGTDTQYFGPGTRLTVL.

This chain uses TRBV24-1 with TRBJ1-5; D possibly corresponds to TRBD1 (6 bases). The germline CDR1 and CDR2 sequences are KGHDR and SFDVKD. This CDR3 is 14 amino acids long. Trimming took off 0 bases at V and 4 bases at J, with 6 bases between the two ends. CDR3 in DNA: TGTGCCACCAGTGATTTGAGGGGGAATCAGCCCCAGCATTTT. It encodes CATSDLRGNQPQHF.

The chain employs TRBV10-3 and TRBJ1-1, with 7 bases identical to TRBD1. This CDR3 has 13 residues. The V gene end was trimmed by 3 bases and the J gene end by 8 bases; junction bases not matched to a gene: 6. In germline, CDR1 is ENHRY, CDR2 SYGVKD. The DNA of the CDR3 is TGTGCCATCAGTGACACCGGGACAGACGAAGCTTTCTTT. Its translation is CAISDTGTDEAFF.

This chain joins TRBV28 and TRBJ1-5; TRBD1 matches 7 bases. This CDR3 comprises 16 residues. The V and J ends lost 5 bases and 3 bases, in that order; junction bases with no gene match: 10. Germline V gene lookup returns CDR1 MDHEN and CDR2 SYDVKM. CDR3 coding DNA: TGTGCCAGCAGTCAACCGAAGACAGGGCCCAATCAGCCCCAGCATTTT. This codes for CASSQPKTGPNQPQHF.

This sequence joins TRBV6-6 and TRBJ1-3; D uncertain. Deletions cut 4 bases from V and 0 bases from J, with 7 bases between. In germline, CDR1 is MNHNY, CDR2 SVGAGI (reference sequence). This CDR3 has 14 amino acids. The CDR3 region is CASSSSFSGNTIYF. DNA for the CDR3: TGTGCCAGCAGTTCGAGCTTCTCTGGAAACACCATATATTTT.

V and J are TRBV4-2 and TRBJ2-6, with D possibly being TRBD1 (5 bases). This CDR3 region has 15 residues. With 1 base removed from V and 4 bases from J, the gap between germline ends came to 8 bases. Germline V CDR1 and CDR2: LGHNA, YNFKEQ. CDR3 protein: CASSQAGPGANVLTF. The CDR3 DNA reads TGTGCCAGCAGCCAAGCAGGGCCGGGGGCCAACGTCCTGACTTTC.